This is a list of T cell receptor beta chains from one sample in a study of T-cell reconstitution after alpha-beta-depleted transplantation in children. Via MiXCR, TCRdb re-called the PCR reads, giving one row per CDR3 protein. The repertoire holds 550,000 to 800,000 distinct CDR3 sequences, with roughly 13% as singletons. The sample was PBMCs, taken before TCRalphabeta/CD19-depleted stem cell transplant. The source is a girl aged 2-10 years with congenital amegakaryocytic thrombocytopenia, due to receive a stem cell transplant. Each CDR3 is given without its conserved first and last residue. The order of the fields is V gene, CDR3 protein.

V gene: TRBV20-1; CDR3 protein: SALRVTNTEAF
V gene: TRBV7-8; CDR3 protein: ASSLEIGQEETQY
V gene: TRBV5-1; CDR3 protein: ASSLAVDREADTQY
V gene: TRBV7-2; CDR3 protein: ASSLESAVTDTQY
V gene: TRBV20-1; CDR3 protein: SALTGTRLSNEQF
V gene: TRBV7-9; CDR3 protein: ASSFAGFQETQY
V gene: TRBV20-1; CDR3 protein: SARFSGRAGPYEQY
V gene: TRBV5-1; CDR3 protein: ASSGVYEQY
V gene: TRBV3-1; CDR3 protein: ASRRFTRSNEQF
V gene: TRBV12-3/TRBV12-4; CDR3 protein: ASSFTPRAPSNEQF
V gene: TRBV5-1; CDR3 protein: ASSWTGVNTEAF
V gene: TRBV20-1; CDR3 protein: SARDPAGGWETQY
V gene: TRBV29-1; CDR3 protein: SVVGRLNYGYT
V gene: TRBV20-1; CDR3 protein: SAIVSVFRNTDTQY
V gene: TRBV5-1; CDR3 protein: ASSPRGGGRGDTQY
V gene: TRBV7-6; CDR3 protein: ASSLAGARNTGELF
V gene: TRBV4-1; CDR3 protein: ASRLMLASGELF
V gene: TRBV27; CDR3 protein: ASSFVQSYEQY
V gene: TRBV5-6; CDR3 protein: ASSKLVGGNEQF
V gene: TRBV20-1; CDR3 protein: SARDLGLREQY
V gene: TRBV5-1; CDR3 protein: ASSSSRDLLLIGNEQF
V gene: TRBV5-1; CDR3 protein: ASSLLGAHLDNYEQY
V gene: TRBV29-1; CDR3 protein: SVGFEGESGYT
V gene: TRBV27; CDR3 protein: ASSDSRETQY
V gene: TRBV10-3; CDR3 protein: AISDGQETQY
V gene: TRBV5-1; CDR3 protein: ASASDIGDYNEQF
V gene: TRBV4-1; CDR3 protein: ASSQEVGSSYNEQF
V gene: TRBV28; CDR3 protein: ASSLRAGGRSEQF
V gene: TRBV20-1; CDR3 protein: SASTRQNTGELF
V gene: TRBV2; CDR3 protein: ASSPSPGYNEQF
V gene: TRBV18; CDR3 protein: ASSPPSPSTDTQY
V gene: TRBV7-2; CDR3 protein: ASSSTGKGLTQY
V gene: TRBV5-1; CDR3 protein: ASSINLAGGWDYNEQF
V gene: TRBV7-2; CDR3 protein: ASSHPPDSGNTIY
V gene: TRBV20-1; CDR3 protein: SAQDSGGTEAF
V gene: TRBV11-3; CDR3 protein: ASSSGPTSGAETQY
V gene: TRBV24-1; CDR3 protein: ATRGGGSETQY
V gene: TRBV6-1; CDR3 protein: ASRKGTGRPKAYGYT
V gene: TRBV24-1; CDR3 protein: ATSDGSVGGELF
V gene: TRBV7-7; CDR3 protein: ASSLSSGSHEQF
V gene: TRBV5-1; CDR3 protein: ASSLLAGSIHEQY
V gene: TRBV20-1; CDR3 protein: SARDFTSGREYEQF
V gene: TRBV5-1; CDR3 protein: ASTTYRGRAGRETQY
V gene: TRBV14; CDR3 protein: ASSQTSGALSQF
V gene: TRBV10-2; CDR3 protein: ASSEDREQF
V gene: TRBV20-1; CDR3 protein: SAKEASGSYEQY
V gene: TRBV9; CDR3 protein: ASSWDPQTEAF
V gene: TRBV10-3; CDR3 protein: AISEELYGSTNEKLF
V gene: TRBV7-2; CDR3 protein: ASSLAPGGAEQY
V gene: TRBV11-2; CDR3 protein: ASSLGTSGALGF
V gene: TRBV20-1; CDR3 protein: SVKGLAGRSYYEQY
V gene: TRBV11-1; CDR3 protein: ASSLVKSNWPNGETQY
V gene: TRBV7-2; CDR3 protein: ASSRRSNQPQH
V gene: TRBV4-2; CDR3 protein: ASSQVMGLAMGEQY
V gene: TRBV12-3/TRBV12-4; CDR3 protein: ASSWGGGELF